Following are 11 T cell receptor beta chains from one sample sequenced in a study of cytomegalovirus exposure and HLA in healthy donors (dated by TCRdb to the late 2010s). Library preparation employed the immunoSEQ multiplex PCR assay. A mixture of 60 forward primers for TCR Vbeta segments and 13 reverse primers for TCR Jbeta segments was used in the multiplex PCR. TCRdb re-hosts the immuneACCESS table, in-frame sequences only. Its copies lack some clones; in the studies checked, an unresolved V gene accounts for under half of them, and the cause for the rest is not known. In this sample the table shows roughly 150,000 clones, roughly 73% of which occur a single time. Jointly, the top ten make up 11% of the sample. Input material: PBMCs. All receptors come from a man younger than 30 in good health and CMV-seropositive.

The chain combines TRBV6-5 with TRBJ2-1, with 9 bases fitting TRBD2. The CDR3 totals 15 residues. The V segment lost 3 bases and the J segment 7 bases; nucleotides outside the gene matches: 7. Germline V lookup: CDR1 MNHEY, CDR2 SVGAGI. The CDR3 region is CASSYEAGGPNEQFF. CDR3 coding DNA: TGTGCCAGCAGTTATGAGGCGGGAGGGCCGAATGAGCAGTTCTTC.

This clone was counted only a few times. The CDR3 region is CASSPRTLAGSTDTQYF. The CDR3 DNA follows: TGTGCCAGCAGTCCACGAACTTTAGCGGGGAGCACAGATACGCAGTATTTT. V usage is TRBV11-2 and J usage is TRBJ2-3; 8 bases align to TRBD2. This CDR3 has 17 residues. Per germline, CDR1 SGHAT and CDR2 FQNNGV. The J segment lost 0 bases and the V segment lost 6 bases, leaving 11 bases of the junction unmatched. The entire variable domain, with the rest obtained from reference TRBV11-2 and TRBJ2-3, is as follows: EAGVAQSPRYKIIEKRQSVAFWCNPISGHATLYWYQQILGQGPKLLIQFQNNGVVDDSQLPKDRFSAERLKGVDSTLKIQPAKLEDSAVYLCASSPRTLAGSTDTQYFGPGTRLTVL.

Points on this clone: Compared with germline, one end of the junction differs, possibly owing to a read error. The J gene is TRBJ2-7, the V gene TRBV10-3; tentatively, D is TRBD1 (5 bases). The CDR3 is 15 amino acids. From germline, CDR1 is ENHRY and CDR2 SYGVKD. The DNA of the CDR3 is TGTGCCATCAGTGAGTCTAAACAGGCGGTCTACGAACAGTACTTC. Residues: CAISESKQAVYEQYF.

The chain uses TRBV30 and TRBJ2-7; 11 bases are shared with TRBD1. V shed 2 bases and J 4 bases; nucleotides not matched to a gene: 4. Germline CDR1 reads GTSNPN; CDR2 reads SVGIG (reference sequence). CDR3 length equals 14 residues. The CDR3 reads CAWSMGQGDYEQYF. Written as DNA, the CDR3 is TGTGCCTGGAGTATGGGACAGGGGGATTACGAGCAGTACTTC.

V and J are TRBV7-9 and TRBJ2-7; 10 bases align to TRBD2. V lost 2 bases to trimming and J lost 5 bases; unmatched junction nucleotides: 0. This CDR3 is 13 amino acids long. Per germline, CDR1 SEHNR and CDR2 FQNEAQ (reference sequence). The CDR3 DNA reads as TGTGCCAGCAGCTTACTAGCGGGAGACGAGCAGTACTTC. This codes for CASSLLAGDEQYF.

This chain links TRBV2 with TRBJ1-1; D call uncertain. The CDR3 sequence is 13 residues long. Germline lookup yields CDR1 SNHLY and CDR2 FYNNEI. Between the trimmed V and J ends, which lost 9 bases and 0 bases, there was a span of 11 bases. This CDR3 is CASGGIMNTEAFF. In DNA, the CDR3 is TGTGCCAGTGGAGGGATCATGAACACTGAAGCTTTCTTT.

Details on this clone: At one end the junction does not follow the germline gene, possibly because of a read error. This chain connects TRBV7-9 to TRBJ2-7; TRBD1 aligns across 8 bases. Germline values: CDR1 SEHNR, CDR2 FQNEAQ (reference sequence). This CDR3 comprises 14 residues. CDR3 nucleotides: TGTTCCAGCAGCCCCGGACAGGGAAGCTACGAGCAGTACTTC. This encodes CSSSPGQGSYEQYF.

The chain uses TRBV2 and TRBJ2-7; 7 bases line up with TRBD1. V was pared by 6 bases and J by 0 bases, with 5 bases of the junction left unmatched. CDR3 size: 14 residues. CDR1 and CDR2 (germline): SNHLY, FYNNEI. DNA for the CDR3: TGTGCCAGCAGCGACGGGACAGCCTCCTACGAGCAGTACTTC. This translates into CASSDGTASYEQYF.

The chain recombines TRBV9 with TRBJ1-2; TRBD1 might be the D (6 bases). Trimming stripped 0 bases from V and 6 bases from J, with 9 bases between. Looked up from germline, CDR1 is SGDLS and CDR2 is YYNGEE. The CDR3 sequence is 13 residues long. DNA of the CDR3: TGTGCCAGCAGCGTAGCCCACAGGGATGGCTACACCTTC. As protein: CASSVAHRDGYTF.

The rearrangement joins TRBV20-1 to TRBJ2-7; 7 bases are a match to TRBD1. The junction had 3 bases not matched to a gene; V was cut back by 6 bases and J by 4 bases. The CDR3 spans 11 residues. Germline values: CDR1 DFQATT, CDR2 SNEGSKA (reference sequence). CDR3 DNA sequence: TGCAGTGCGAAACAGGGGTACGAGCAGTACTTC. Its translation is CSAKQGYEQYF.

This clone was seen a few times. The chain employs TRBV29-1 and TRBJ2-7, with 14 bases fitting TRBD2. CDR3 length: 18 amino acids. Germline CDR1 SQVTM, CDR2 ANQGSEA. The J segment lost 5 bases and the V segment lost 6 bases, leaving 18 bases of the junction unmatched. The CDR3 nucleotides are TGCAGCGTCCTCATAATAGGGACTAGCGGGAGATACCGTCACGAGCAGTACTTC. This encodes CSVLIIGTSGRYRHEQYF.